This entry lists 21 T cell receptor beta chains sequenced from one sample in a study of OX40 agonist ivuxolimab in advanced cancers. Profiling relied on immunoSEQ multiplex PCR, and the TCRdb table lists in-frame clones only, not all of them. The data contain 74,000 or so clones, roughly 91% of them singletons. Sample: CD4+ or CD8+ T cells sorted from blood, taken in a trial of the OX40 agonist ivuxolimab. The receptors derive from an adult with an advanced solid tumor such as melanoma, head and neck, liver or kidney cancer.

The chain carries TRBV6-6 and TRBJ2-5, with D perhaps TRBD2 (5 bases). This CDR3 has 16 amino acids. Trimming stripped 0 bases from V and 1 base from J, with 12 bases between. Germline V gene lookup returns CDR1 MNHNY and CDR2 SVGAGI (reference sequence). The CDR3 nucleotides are TGTGCCAGCAGTTACTCTTCTAGCAGCTTCCAAGAGACCCAGTACTTC. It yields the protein CASSYSSSSFQETQYF.

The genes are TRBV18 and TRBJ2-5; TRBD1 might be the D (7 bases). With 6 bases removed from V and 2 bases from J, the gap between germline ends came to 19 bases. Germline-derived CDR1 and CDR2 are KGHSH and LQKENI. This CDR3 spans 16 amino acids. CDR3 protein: CASSLGGTAVQETQYF. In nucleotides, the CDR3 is TGTGCCAGCTCCCTTGGGGGGACAGCGGTACAAGAGACCCAGTACTTC.

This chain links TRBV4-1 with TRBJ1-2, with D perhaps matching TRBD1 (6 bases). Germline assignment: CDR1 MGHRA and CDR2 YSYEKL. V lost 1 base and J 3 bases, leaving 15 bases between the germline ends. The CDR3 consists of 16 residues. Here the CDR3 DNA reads TGCGCCAGCAGCCAAGGGACAGCCACAATCTACTATGGCTACACCTTC. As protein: CASSQGTATIYYGYTF.

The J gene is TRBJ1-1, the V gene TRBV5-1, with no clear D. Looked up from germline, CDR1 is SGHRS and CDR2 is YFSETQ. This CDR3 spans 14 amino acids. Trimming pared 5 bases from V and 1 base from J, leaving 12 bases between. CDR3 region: CASRKGKENTEAFF. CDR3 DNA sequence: TGCGCCAGCAGGAAAGGGAAGGAGAACACTGAAGCTTTCTTT.

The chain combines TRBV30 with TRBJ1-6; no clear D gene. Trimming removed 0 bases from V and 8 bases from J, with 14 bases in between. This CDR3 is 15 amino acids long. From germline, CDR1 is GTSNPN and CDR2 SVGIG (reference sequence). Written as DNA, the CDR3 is TGTGCCTGGAGTGTCGCGGGATTAGTATATTCACCCCTCCACTTT. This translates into CAWSVAGLVYSPLHF.

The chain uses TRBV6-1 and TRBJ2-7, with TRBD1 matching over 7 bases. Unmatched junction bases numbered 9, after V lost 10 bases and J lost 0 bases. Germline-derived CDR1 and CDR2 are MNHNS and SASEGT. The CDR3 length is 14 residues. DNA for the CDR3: TGTGCCAACGCGATGGACAGGAGCTCCTACGAGCAGTACTTC. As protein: CANAMDRSSYEQYF.

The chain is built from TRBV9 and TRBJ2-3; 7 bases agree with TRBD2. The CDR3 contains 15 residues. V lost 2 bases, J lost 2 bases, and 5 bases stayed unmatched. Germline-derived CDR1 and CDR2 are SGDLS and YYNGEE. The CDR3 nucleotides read TGTGCCAGCAGCGTTCGGAGCGGGATCACAGATACGCAGTATTTT. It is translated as CASSVRSGITDTQYF.

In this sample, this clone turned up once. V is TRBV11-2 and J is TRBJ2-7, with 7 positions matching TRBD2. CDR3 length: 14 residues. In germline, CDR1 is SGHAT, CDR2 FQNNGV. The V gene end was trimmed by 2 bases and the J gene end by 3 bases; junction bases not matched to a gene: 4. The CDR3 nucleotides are TGTGCCAGCAGCTTACTATCGGGGGGCTACGAGCAGTACTTC. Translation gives CASSLLSGGYEQYF.

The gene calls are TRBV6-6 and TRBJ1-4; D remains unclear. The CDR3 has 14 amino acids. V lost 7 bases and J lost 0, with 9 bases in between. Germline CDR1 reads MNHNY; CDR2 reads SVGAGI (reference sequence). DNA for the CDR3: TGTGCCAGCAACCGAGGTACAACTAATGAAAAACTGTTTTTT. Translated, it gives CASNRGTTNEKLFF.

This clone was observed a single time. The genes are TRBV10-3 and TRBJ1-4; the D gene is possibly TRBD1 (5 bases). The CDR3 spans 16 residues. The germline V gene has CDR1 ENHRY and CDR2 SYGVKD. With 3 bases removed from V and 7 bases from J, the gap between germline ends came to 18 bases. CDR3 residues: CAISDSTGGGLEKLFF. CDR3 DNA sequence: TGTGCCATCAGTGACTCTACCGGGGGGGGACTTGAAAAACTGTTTTTT.

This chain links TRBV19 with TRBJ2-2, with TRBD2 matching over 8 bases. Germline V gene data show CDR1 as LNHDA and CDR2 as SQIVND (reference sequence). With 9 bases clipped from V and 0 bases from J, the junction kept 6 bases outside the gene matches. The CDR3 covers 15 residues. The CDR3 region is CASQPGLANTGELFF. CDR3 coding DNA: TGTGCCAGCCAACCGGGACTAGCGAACACCGGGGAGCTGTTTTTT.

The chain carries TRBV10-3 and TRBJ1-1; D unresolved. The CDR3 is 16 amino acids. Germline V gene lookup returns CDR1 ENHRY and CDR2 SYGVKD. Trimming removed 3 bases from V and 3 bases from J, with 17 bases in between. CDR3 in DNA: TGTGCCATCAGTGATACGGCAGGAAGAAGGGACACTGAAGCTTTCTTT. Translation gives CAISDTAGRRDTEAFF.

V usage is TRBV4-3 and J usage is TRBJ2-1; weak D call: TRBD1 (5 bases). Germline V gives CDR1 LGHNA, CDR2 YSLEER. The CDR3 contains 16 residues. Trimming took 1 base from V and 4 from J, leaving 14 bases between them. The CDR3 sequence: CASSQARQGVYNEQFF. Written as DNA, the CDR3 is TGCGCCAGCAGCCAAGCTCGGCAGGGTGTTTACAATGAGCAGTTCTTC.

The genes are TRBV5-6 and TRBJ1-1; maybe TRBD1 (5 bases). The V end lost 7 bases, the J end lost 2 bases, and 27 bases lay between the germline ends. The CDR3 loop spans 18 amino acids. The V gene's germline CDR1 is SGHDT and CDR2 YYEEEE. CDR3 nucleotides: TGTGCCAGCTACTCCGGGGAACAGGCCCGACGGGGAAACACTGAAGCTTTCTTT. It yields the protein CASYSGEQARRGNTEAFF.

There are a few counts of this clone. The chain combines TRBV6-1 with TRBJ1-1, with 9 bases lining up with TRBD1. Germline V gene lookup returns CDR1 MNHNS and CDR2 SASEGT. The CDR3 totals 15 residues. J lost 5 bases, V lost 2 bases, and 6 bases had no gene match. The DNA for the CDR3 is TGTGCCAGCAGTGAATGGGACAGGGCGAGGACTGAAGCTTTCTTT. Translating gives CASSEWDRARTEAFF.

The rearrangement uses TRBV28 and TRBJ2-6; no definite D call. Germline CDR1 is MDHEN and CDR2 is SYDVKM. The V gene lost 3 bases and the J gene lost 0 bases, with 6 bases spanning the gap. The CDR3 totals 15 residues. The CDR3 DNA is TGTGCCAGCAGTTTTTTGACCTCTGGGGCCAACGTCCTGACTTTC. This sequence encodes CASSFLTSGANVLTF.

The CDR3 loop is CASSELAGGITDTQYF. In DNA, the CDR3 is TGCGCCAGCAGCGAACTAGCGGGGGGGATCACAGATACGCAGTATTTT. This rearrangement joins TRBV5-1 to TRBJ2-3; 13 nucleotides line up with TRBD2. V lost 4 bases and J lost 2; bases outside the gene matches: 4. The germline CDR1 and CDR2 sequences are SGHRS and YFSETQ. This CDR3 region has 16 residues.

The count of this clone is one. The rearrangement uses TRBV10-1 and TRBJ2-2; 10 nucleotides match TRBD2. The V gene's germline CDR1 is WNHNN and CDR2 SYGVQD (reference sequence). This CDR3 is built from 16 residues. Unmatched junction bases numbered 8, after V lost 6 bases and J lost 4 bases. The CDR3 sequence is CASSTGLAAATGELFF. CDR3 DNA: TGCGCCAGCAGCACTGGACTAGCGGCAGCCACCGGGGAGCTGTTTTTT.

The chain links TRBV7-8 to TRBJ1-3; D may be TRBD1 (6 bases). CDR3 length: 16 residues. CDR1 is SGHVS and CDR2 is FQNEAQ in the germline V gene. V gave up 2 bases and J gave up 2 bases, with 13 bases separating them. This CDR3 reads CASSLFATGAGNTIYF. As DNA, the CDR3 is TGTGCCAGCAGCTTATTTGCGACAGGTGCTGGAAACACCATATATTTT.

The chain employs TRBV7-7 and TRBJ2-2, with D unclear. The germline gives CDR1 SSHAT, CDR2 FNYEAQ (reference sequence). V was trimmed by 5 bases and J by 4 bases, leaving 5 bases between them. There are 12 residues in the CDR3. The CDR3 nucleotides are TGTGCCAGCAGCCCAATCACCGGGGAGCTGTTTTTT. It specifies CASSPITGELFF.

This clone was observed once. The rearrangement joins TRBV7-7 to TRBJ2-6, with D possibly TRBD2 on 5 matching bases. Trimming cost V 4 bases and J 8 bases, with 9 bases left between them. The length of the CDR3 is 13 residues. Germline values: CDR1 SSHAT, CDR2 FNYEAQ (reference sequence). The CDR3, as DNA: TGTGCCAGCAGCTCGGGAAACACCAACGTCCTGACTTTC. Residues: CASSSGNTNVLTF.